A selection of T cell receptor beta chains follows, all from one sample in a study of spatial heterogeneity in lung cancer. MiXCR, applied by TCRdb to the 5' RACE reads, yields one record per CDR3 protein. Of tens of thousands of distinct CDR3 sequences in the sample, around 5.8% were seen once. The sample here was PBMCs, taken at surgery. These receptors all stem from a male donor with early-stage non-small cell lung cancer. The CDR3 runs from the conserved cysteine through the conserved F or W. The order of the fields is J gene, D gene, V gene, clone size, CDR3 protein, CDR3 DNA. The D gene is left open where the match is weak. Where a row states a size, it is once, few, many or the class of an expanded clone; other rows omit it.

TRBJ2-4 TRBD1 TRBV3-1 many CASSRGTGIGIQYF TGTGCCAGCAGCCGAGGGACAGGGATAGGCATTCAGTACTTC
TRBJ2-6 . TRBV6-5 few CASTSLDGANVLTF TGTGCCAGCACCTCCCTGGACGGGGCCAACGTCCTGACTTTC
TRBJ2-5 . TRBV28 few CASSRRTEQETQYF TGTGCCAGCAGCCGCCGGACTGAGCAAGAGACCCAGTACTTC
TRBJ1-4 . TRBV20-1 few CSARDQIIYEKLFF TGCAGTGCTAGAGATCAGATAATATATGAAAAACTGTTTTTT
TRBJ1-1 TRBD1 TRBV18 few CASSPDRTGLPLSEAFF TGTGCCAGCTCACCGGACCGGACAGGGCTCCCTCTCTCTGAAGCTTTCTTT
TRBJ2-4 . TRBV20-1 many CSARQGAKNIQYF TGCAGTGCTAGACAGGGGGCCAAAAACATTCAGTACTTC
TRBJ2-5 . TRBV20-1 many CSAVREGGTPGTQYF TGCAGTGCTGTAAGGGAGGGGGGTACCCCAGGGACCCAGTACTTC
TRBJ2-1 TRBD2 TRBV6-2/TRBV6-3 . CASSFRASGSEQFF TGTGCCAGCAGTTTTAGGGCTAGCGGTAGTGAGCAGTTCTTC
TRBJ2-5 . TRBV3-1 many CASSQDPRPQETQYF TGTGCCAGCAGCCAAGATCCCCGGCCCCAAGAGACCCAGTACTTC
TRBJ2-2 TRBD1 TRBV28 many CASRTGTGDTGELFF TGTGCCAGCAGAACCGGGACAGGGGACACCGGGGAGCTGTTTTTT
TRBJ2-5 TRBD1 TRBV12-3/TRBV12-4 many CASSLGDSAQETQYF TGTGCCAGCAGTTTAGGGGACAGTGCTCAAGAGACCCAGTACTTC
TRBJ2-1 TRBD1 TRBV14 medium-sized CASSPNPGQASYNEQFF TGTGCCAGCAGCCCCAACCCGGGACAGGCGTCCTACAATGAGCAGTTCTTC
TRBJ2-5 . TRBV5-6 many CASSSGGETQYF TGTGCCAGCAGCTCTGGCGGAGAGACCCAGTACTTC
TRBJ2-3 TRBD1 TRBV2 many CASRTGAGTDTQYF TGTGCCAGCAGGACAGGGGCCGGCACAGATACGCAGTATTTT